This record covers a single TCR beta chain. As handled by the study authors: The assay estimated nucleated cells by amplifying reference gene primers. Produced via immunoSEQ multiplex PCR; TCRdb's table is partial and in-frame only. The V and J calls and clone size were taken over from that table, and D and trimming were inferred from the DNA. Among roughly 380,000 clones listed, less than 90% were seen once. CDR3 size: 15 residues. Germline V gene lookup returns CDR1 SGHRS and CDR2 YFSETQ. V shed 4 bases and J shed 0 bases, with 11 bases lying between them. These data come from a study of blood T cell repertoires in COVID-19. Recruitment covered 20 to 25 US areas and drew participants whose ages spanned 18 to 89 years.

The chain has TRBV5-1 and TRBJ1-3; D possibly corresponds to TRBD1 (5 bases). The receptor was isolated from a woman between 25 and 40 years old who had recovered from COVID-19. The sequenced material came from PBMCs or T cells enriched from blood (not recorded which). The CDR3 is CASSQDGGSGNTIYF. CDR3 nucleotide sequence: TGCGCCAGCAGCCAGGACGGGGGCTCTGGAAACACCATATATTTT.